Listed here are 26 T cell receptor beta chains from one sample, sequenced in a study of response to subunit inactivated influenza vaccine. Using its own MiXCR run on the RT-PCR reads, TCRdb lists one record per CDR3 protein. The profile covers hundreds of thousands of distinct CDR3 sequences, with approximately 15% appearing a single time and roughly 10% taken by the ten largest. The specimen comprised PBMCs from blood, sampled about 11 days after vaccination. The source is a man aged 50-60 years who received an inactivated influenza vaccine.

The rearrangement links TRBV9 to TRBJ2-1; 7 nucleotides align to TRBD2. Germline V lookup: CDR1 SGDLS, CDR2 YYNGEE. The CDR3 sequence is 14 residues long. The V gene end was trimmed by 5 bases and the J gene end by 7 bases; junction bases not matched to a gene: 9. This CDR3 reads CASRGSLGGNEQFF. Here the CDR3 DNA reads TGTGCCAGCAGGGGATCCCTGGGGGGGAATGAGCAGTTCTTC.

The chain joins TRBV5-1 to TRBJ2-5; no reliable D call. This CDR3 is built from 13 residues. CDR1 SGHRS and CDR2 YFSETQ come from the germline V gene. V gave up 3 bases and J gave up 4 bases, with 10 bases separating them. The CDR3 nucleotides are TGCGCCAGCAGCTATAACTGGGGAGAGACCCAGTACTTC. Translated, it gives CASSYNWGETQYF.

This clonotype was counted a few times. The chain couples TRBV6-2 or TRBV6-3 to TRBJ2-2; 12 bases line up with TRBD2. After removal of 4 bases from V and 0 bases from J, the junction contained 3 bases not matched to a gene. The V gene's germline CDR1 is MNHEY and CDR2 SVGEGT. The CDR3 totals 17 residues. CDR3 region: CASSWTSGDANTGELFF. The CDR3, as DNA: TGTGCCAGCAGTTGGACTAGCGGGGACGCGAACACCGGGGAGCTGTTTTTT.

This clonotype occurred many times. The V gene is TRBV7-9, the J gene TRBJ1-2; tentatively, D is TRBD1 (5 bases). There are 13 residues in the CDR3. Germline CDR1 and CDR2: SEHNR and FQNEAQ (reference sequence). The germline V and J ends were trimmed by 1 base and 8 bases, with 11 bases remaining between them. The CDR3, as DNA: TGTGCCAGCAGCTTAGTCGGGGACTTCGGCTACACCTTC. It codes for CASSLVGDFGYTF.

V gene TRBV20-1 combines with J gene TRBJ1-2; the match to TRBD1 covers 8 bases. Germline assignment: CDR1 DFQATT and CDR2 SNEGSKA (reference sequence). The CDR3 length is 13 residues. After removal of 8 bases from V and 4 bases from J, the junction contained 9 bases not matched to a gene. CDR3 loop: CSTADRGSYGYTF. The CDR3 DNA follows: TGCAGTACCGCCGACAGGGGAAGCTATGGCTACACCTTC.

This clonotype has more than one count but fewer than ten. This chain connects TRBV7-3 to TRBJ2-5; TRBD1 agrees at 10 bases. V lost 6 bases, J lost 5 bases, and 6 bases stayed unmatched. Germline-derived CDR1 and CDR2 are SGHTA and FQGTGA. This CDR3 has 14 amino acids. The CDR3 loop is CASSPGTGVETQYF. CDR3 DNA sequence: TGTGCCAGCAGTCCCGGGACAGGGGTGGAGACCCAGTACTTC.

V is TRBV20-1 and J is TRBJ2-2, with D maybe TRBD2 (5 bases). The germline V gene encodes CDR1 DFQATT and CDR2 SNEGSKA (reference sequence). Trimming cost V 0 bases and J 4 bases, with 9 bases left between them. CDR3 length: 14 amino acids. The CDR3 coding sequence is TGCAGTGCTAGAGATCCCGCGGGCACCGGGGAGCTGTTTTTT. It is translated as CSARDPAGTGELFF.

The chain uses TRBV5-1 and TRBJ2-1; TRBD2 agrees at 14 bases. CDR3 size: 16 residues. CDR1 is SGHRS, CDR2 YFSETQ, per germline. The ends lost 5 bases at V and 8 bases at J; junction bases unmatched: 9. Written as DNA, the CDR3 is TGCGCCAGCAGTTCGGGGACTAGCGGGAGTAGGGATGAGCAGTTCTTC. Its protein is CASSSGTSGSRDEQFF.

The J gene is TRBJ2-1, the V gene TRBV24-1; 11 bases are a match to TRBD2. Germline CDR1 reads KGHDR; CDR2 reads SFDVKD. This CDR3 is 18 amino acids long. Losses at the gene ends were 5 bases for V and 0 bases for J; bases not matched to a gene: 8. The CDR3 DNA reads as TGTGCCACCAGTGGAGTAGCGGGAGGGTTGGGCTCCTACAATGAGCAGTTCTTC. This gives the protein CATSGVAGGLGSYNEQFF.

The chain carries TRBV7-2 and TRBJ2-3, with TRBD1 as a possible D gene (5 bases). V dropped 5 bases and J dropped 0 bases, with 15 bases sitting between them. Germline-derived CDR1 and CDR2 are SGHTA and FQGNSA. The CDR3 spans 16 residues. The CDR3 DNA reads TGTGCCAGCAGCCCCTTTAACAGGCCTAGCACAGATACGCAGTATTTT. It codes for CASSPFNRPSTDTQYF.

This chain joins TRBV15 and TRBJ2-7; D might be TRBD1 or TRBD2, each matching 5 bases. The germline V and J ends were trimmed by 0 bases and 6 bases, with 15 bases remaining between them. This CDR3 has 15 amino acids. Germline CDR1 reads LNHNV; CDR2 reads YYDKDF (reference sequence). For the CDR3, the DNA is TGTGCCACCAGCAGAGATTTGGGGGAACTTCTCGAGCAGTACTTC. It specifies CATSRDLGELLEQYF.

CDR3 sequence reads: CASSQDSPGSSYEQYF. The CDR3 nucleotides are TGCGCCAGCAGCCAAGATTCTCCGGGAAGCTCCTACGAGCAGTACTTC. This chain links TRBV4-3 with TRBJ2-7; D may be TRBD2 (5 bases). This CDR3 comprises 16 residues. Trimming cost V 0 bases and J 0 bases, with 12 bases left between them. From germline, CDR1 is LGHNA and CDR2 YSLEER.

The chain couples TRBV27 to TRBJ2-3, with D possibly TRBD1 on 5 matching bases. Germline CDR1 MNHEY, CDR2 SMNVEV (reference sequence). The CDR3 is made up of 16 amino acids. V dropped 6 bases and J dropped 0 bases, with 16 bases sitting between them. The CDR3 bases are TGTGCCAGCAGCTCCCCCGCTGGGGCTAGCACAGATACGCAGTATTTT. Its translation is CASSSPAGASTDTQYF.

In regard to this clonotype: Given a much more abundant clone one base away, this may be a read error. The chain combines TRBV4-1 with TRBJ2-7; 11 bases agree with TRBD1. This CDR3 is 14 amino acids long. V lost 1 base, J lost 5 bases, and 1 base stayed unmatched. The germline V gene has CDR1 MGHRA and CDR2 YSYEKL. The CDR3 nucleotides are TGCGCCAGCAGCCAAGGGACAGGGGGCAACGAGCAGTACTTC. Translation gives CASSQGTGGNEQYF.

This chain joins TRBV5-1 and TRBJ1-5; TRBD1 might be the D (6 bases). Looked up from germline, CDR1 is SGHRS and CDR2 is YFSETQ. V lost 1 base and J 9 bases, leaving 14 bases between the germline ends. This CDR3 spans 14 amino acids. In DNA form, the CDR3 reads TGCGCCAGCAGCTTGCTTTCAGGGGAGCCGCCCCAGCATTTT. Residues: CASSLLSGEPPQHF. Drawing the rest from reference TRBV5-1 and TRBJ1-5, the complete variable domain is KAGVTQTPRYLIKTRGQQVTLSCSPISGHRSVSWYQQTPGQGLQFLFEYFSETQRNKGNFPGRFSGRQFSNSRSEMNVSTLELGDSALYLCASSLLSGEPPQHFGDGTRLSIL.

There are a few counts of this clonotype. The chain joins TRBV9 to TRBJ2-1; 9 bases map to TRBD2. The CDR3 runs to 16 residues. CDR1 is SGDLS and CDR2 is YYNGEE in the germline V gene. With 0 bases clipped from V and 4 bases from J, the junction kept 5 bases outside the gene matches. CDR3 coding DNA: TGTGCCAGCAGCGTAGGTATAGCGGGAGTGTACAATGAGCAGTTCTTC. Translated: CASSVGIAGVYNEQFF. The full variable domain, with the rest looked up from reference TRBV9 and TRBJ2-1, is DSGVTQTPKHLITATGQRVTLRCSPRSGDLSVYWYQQSLDQGLQFLIQYYNGEERAKGNILERFSAQQFPDLHSELNLSSLELGDSALYFCASSVGIAGVYNEQFFGPGTRLTVL.

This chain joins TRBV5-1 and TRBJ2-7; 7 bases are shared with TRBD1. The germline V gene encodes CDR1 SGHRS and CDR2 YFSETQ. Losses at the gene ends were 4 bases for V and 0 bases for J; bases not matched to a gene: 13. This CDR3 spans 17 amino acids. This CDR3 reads CASSQYWGQPSSYEQYF. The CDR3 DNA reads TGCGCCAGCAGCCAGTATTGGGGACAGCCAAGCTCCTACGAGCAGTACTTC.

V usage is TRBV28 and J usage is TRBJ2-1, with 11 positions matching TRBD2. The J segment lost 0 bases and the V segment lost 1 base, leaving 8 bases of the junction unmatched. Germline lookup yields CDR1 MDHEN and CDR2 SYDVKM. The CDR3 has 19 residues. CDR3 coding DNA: TGTGCCAGCAGTTTATTCTTTAGCGGGGGGGCCGTCTCCTACAATGAGCAGTTCTTC. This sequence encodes CASSLFFSGGAVSYNEQFF. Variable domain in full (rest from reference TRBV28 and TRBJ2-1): DVKVTQSSRYLVKRTGEKVFLECVQDMDHENMFWYRQDPGLGLRLIYFSYDVKMKEKGDIPEGYSVSREKKERFSLILESASTNQTSMYLCASSLFFSGGAVSYNEQFFGPGTRLTVL.

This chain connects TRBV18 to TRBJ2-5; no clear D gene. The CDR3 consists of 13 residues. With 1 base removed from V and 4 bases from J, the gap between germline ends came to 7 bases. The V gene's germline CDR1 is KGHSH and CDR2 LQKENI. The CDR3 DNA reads TGTGCCAGCTCACCACGAATGCGAGAGACCCAGTACTTC. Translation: CASSPRMRETQYF.

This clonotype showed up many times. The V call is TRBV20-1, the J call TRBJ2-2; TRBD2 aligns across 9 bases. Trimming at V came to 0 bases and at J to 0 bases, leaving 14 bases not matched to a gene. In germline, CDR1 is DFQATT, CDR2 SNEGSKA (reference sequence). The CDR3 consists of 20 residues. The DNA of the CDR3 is TGCAGTGCTAGAGAGCCTGACAGCGGGGGGACGAGATCGAACACCGGGGAGCTGTTTTTT. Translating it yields CSAREPDSGGTRSNTGELFF.

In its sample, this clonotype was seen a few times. The CDR3 region has the DNA TGTGCCATCAGTGGATCGGGGCCAAGTAGACGCAATGAGCAGTTCTTC. Residues: CAISGSGPSRRNEQFF. The rearrangement links TRBV10-3 to TRBJ2-1; D is possibly TRBD1 or TRBD2 (5 bases each). V was shortened by 4 bases and J by 6 bases, with 19 bases between the two germline ends. The germline V gene encodes CDR1 ENHRY and CDR2 SYGVKD. This CDR3 has 16 amino acids.

CDR3 sequence (DNA): TGTGCCAGCAGTTTATCGGCTAGCGGCGAAGAGACCCAGTACTTC. Its protein is CASSLSASGEETQYF. The V and J genes are TRBV28 and TRBJ2-5; 7 bases map to TRBD2. This CDR3 contains 15 residues. Germline values: CDR1 MDHEN, CDR2 SYDVKM. V lost 1 base, J lost 3 bases, and 5 bases stayed unmatched.

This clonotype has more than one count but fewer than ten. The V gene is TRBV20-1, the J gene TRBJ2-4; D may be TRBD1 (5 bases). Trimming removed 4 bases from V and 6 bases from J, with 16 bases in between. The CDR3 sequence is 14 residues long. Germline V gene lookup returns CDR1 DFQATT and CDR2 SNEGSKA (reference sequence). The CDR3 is CSATLRVQGNIQYF. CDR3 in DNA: TGCAGTGCTACGCTCAGGGTGCAGGGAAACATTCAGTACTTC.

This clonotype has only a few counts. The CDR3 coding sequence is TGCGCCAGCAGCTTGGATTTGGGGACCGAAGATACGCAGTATTTT. Translation: CASSLDLGTEDTQYF. The chain recombines TRBV5-1 with TRBJ2-3; the D gene could be TRBD1 or TRBD2 (5 bases each). From germline, CDR1 is SGHRS and CDR2 YFSETQ. The CDR3 covers 15 residues. Between the trimmed V and J ends, which lost 0 bases and 5 bases, there was a span of 13 bases.

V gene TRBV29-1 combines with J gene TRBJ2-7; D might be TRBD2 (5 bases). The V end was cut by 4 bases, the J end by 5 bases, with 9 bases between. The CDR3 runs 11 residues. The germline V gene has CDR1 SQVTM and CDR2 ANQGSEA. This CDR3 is CSVGEGHEQYF. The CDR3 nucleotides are TGCAGCGTTGGCGAGGGCCACGAGCAGTACTTC.

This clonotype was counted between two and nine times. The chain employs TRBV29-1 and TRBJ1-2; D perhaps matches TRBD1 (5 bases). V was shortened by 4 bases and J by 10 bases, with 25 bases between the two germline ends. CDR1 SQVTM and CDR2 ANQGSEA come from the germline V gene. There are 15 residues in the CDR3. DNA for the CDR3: TGCAGCGTTGCGGGGGGAACGGACTTTGGGTACGCCTACACCTTC. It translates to CSVAGGTDFGYAYTF.